The present T cell receptor beta chain was sequenced within a study of cytomegalovirus exposure and HLA in healthy donors. Study-level results: Reportedly, diagnosis of cytomegalovirus status by the classifier showed high specificity and sensitivity. It was taken for granted in presence/absence analyses that sequencing depth across donors was roughly uniform.

In the case of this clone: Its antigen is currently unknown.

The PCR employed 60 Vbeta primers together with 13 Jbeta primers. The assay was immunoSEQ multiplex PCR, and TCRdb's table has in-frame clones only and misses some. The table lists hundreds of thousands of clones, 72% of them singletons. Germline lookup yields CDR1 MNHEY and CDR2 SMNVEV (reference sequence). The germline V and J ends were trimmed by 2 bases and 5 bases, with 13 bases remaining between them. The CDR3 length is 15 residues. Input material: PBMCs. The gene calls are TRBV27 and TRBJ2-1, with a weak D call TRBD1 (5 bases). The receptor was derived from a female donor in good health and CMV-seronegative. The CDR3 nucleotides read TGTGCCAGCAGTTTAGGTCTAGGGGATAACAATGAGCAGTTCTTC. Its translation is CASSLGLGDNNEQFF.